These 18 T cell receptor beta chains originate from one sample sequenced in a study of blood T cell repertoires in COVID-19. Only in-frame clones appear in the TCRdb table, and some are missing; sequencing was by immunoSEQ multiplex PCR. The data contain around 170,000 clones, around 83% of them singletons. The sequencing input was peripheral blood. The origin of the receptors is a woman in her 70s with COVID-19, enrolled during active disease.

V is TRBV29-1 and J is TRBJ2-7; the D is unclear. The CDR3 contains 14 residues. Germline V lookup: CDR1 SQVTM, CDR2 ANQGSEA. V lost 0 bases and J lost 2, with 11 bases in between. DNA for the CDR3: TGCAGCGTTGAAGATCCTGGGCAGCCCTACGAGCAGTACTTC. It codes for CSVEDPGQPYEQYF.

This chain connects TRBV30 to TRBJ1-4, with a possible D match to TRBD1 (6 bases). The CDR3 totals 14 residues. The V gene's germline CDR1 is GTSNPN and CDR2 SVGIG (reference sequence). V was shortened by 4 bases and J by 5 bases, with 14 bases between the two germline ends. CDR3: CAWTTGTKNEKLFF. The CDR3 region has the DNA TGTGCCTGGACTACCGGGACAAAAAATGAAAAACTGTTTTTT.

This chain connects TRBV9 to TRBJ1-2; D unclear. V lost 0 bases, J lost 13 bases, and 4 bases lay in between. Germline lookup yields CDR1 SGDLS and CDR2 YYNGEE. CDR3 size: 9 residues. The DNA for the CDR3 is TGTGCCAGCAGCGTAGGCGGCACCTTC. Encoded protein: CASSVGGTF.

The genes are TRBV11-2 and TRBJ1-1, with unresolved D. This CDR3 has 13 amino acids. From germline, CDR1 is SGHAT and CDR2 FQNNGV. V lost 5 bases and J lost 4, with 11 bases in between. CDR3 bases: TGTGCCAGCAGCGAACAACCCTCCACTGAAGCTTTCTTT. It translates to CASSEQPSTEAFF.

As concerns this clone: This same CDR3 is encoded by further DNA sequences in the sample. This chain joins TRBV18 and TRBJ2-1; 11 bases match TRBD1. The CDR3 has 16 residues. Germline V lookup: CDR1 KGHSH, CDR2 LQKENI. The V segment lost 6 bases and the J segment 3 bases; nucleotides outside the gene matches: 7. This chain's CDR3 is CASSSAGTGGYNEQFF. In DNA, the CDR3 is TGTGCCAGCTCTTCCGCCGGGACAGGGGGCTACAATGAGCAGTTCTTC.

The chain combines TRBV20-1 with TRBJ2-3; 8 positions match TRBD2. Germline V gene lookup returns CDR1 DFQATT and CDR2 SNEGSKA (reference sequence). V was pared by 3 bases and J by 5 bases, with 7 bases of the junction left unmatched. This CDR3 spans 14 amino acids. The CDR3 is CSASKRERGDTQYF. DNA for the CDR3: TGCAGTGCTAGTAAGCGGGAGCGAGGAGATACGCAGTATTTT.

This clone appeared a single time. This chain uses TRBV2 with TRBJ1-4, with 8 positions matching TRBD1. Trimming cost V 7 bases and J 3 bases; bases outside gene matches: 4. This CDR3 spans 14 amino acids. Germline loops: CDR1 SNHLY, CDR2 FYNNEI. CDR3 DNA sequence: TGTGCCAGCACCGACAGGGGAGCTAATGAAAAACTGTTTTTT. This encodes CASTDRGANEKLFF.

The V gene is TRBV14, the J gene TRBJ2-3; 8 nucleotides line up with TRBD2. The CDR3 contains 16 residues. After removal of 0 bases from V and 0 bases from J, the junction contained 2 bases not matched to a gene. In germline, CDR1 is SGHDN, CDR2 FVKESK. The CDR3 is CASSQDLAGSTDTQYF. The CDR3 DNA follows: TGTGCCAGCAGCCAAGACTTAGCGGGGAGCACAGATACGCAGTATTTT.

The chain carries TRBV20-1 and TRBJ1-2; a possible D gene is TRBD1 (5 bases). The germline CDR1 and CDR2 sequences are DFQATT and SNEGSKA (reference sequence). Trimming cost V 3 bases and J 8 bases, with 13 bases left between them. This CDR3 spans 12 amino acids. The CDR3 loop reads CSASDPKGGYTF. Here the CDR3 DNA reads TGCAGTGCTAGTGACCCCAAGGGGGGCTACACCTTC.

The V gene is TRBV6-5, the J gene TRBJ2-7; 11 bases agree with TRBD1. The CDR3 covers 15 residues. From germline, CDR1 is MNHEY and CDR2 SVGAGI. Trimming at V came to 0 bases and at J to 3 bases, leaving 1 base not matched to a gene. For the CDR3, the DNA is TGTGCCAGCAGTTACTCCGGGACAGGGGGCTACGAGCAGTACTTC. It encodes CASSYSGTGGYEQYF.

This clone was detected a few times. The V call is TRBV11-2, the J call TRBJ1-2; TRBD1 matches at 10 bases. The CDR3 consists of 14 residues. J was trimmed by 5 bases and V by 4 bases; bases with no gene match: 4. Germline CDR1 SGHAT, CDR2 FQNNGV. The CDR3 region is CASSSDRGTYGYTF. DNA of the CDR3: TGTGCCAGCAGCTCGGACAGGGGGACGTATGGCTACACCTTC.

Comments on this clone: Its ends do not fully match the called genes, so a read error is possible. The V and J genes are TRBV28 and TRBJ1-2; D unresolved. This CDR3 region has 14 residues. The germline V gene has CDR1 MDHEN and CDR2 SYDVKM. CDR3 protein: CASSSPRRNFGYTF. DNA for the CDR3: TGTGCCAGCAGTTCCCCCAGGAGGAACTTTGGCTACACCTTC.

The chain recombines TRBV7-6 with TRBJ1-1; TRBD1 might be the D (5 bases). The CDR3 extends over 16 amino acids. Trimming stripped 0 bases from V and 5 bases from J, with 16 bases between. From germline, CDR1 is SGHVS and CDR2 FNYEAQ. This chain's CDR3 is CASSLAGRVGTTEAFF. The CDR3 DNA follows: TGTGCCAGCAGCTTAGCCGGGAGGGTGGGGACGACTGAAGCTTTCTTT.

The DNA of the CDR3 is TGTGCCAGCAGCTTAGACAGGGGACGGGGTTCACCCCTCCACTTT. This sequence encodes CASSLDRGRGSPLHF. The chain uses TRBV6-5 and TRBJ1-6; TRBD1 matches 8 bases. Per germline, CDR1 MNHEY and CDR2 SVGAGI. V lost 6 bases and J lost 9; bases outside the gene matches: 10. This CDR3 comprises 15 residues.

The CDR3 reads CASSLRGPHSGSGTDTQYF. DNA for the CDR3: TGTGCCAGCAGTTTACGGGGCCCCCATAGCGGGAGCGGCACAGATACGCAGTATTTT. V and J are TRBV27 and TRBJ2-3; 9 bases fit TRBD2. This CDR3 comprises 19 residues. The J segment lost 1 base and the V segment lost 2 bases, leaving 13 bases of the junction unmatched. The germline CDR1 and CDR2 sequences are MNHEY and SMNVEV (reference sequence).

V usage is TRBV2 and J usage is TRBJ2-1; 12 bases are a match to TRBD2. Germline lookup yields CDR1 SNHLY and CDR2 FYNNEI. V shed 10 bases, J shed 8 bases, and the junction held 12 bases outside the gene matches. This CDR3 comprises 15 residues. CDR3 residues: CANTPSGRALDEQFF. The CDR3 DNA reads as TGTGCCAACACCCCTAGCGGGAGGGCCCTTGATGAGCAGTTCTTC. Filled out from reference TRBV2 and TRBJ2-1, the complete variable domain reads EPEVTQTPSHQVTQMGQEVILRCVPISNHLYFYWYRQILGQKVEFLVSFYNNEISEKSEIFDDQFSVERPDGSNFTLKIRSTKLEDSAMYFCANTPSGRALDEQFFGPGTRLTVL.

This clone was seen only a few times. The chain is built from TRBV6-5 and TRBJ1-2; TRBD1 might be the D (6 bases). The V end lost 0 bases, the J end lost 4 bases, and 12 bases lay between the germline ends. This CDR3 is 15 amino acids long. Per germline, CDR1 MNHEY and CDR2 SVGAGI. The chain's CDR3 is CASSYSGADPYGYTF. DNA of the CDR3: TGTGCCAGCAGTTACTCGGGGGCAGACCCCTATGGCTACACCTTC.

The chain combines TRBV4-2 with TRBJ2-7; 11 bases line up with TRBD1. The CDR3 has 18 residues. CDR1 and CDR2 from the germline V gene are LGHNA and YNFKEQ. Trimming took 0 bases from V and 5 from J; bases not matched to a gene: 12. The CDR3 region has the DNA TGTGCCAGCAGCCAAGATTCCCCCGGACAGGGGGCAAGCAACGAGCAGTACTTC. This sequence encodes CASSQDSPGQGASNEQYF.